This T cell receptor beta chain was found in a study of blood T cell repertoires in COVID-19. Looking at the study overall: Acute and convalescent COVID-19 specimens originated in the United States, Italy and Spain.

Patients from Seattle were sampled longitudinally, starting during active infection. The protocol was immunoSEQ multiplex PCR, while the TCRdb copy is restricted to in-frame clones and leaves out a portion. This sample has some 370,000 clones; more than 75% occur once, and the top ten carry about 10%. There are 13 residues in the CDR3. CDR1 and CDR2 (germline): LNHDA, SQIVND (reference sequence). Trimming shortened V by 3 bases and J by 4 bases, and 9 bases separated the two germline ends. This sequence joins TRBV19 and TRBJ1-2, with D possibly being TRBD1 (6 bases). Sample: peripheral blood. The source is a woman in her 30s with COVID-19, enrolled during active disease. The CDR3 DNA reads as TGTGCCAGTAGTATCGACAGGCTCTATGGCTACACCTTC. It translates to CASSIDRLYGYTF.